The next 13 T cell receptor beta chains were all read from a single sample in a study of radiotherapy plus CTLA-4 blockade in lung cancer. Produced via immunoSEQ multiplex PCR; TCRdb's table is partial and in-frame only. The sample holds around 100,000 clones, approximately 75% seen once. The sample here was peripheral blood, taken from a patient treated with radiotherapy plus ipilimumab. The origin of the receptors is a human donor with non-small cell lung cancer who had a partial response to radiotherapy plus ipilimumab. Some clones in this sample may be carry-over from other donors' samples.

The rearrangement links TRBV6-5 to TRBJ1-2; D gene unclear. CDR1 and CDR2 (germline): MNHEY, SVGAGI. The CDR3 consists of 13 residues. Trimming removed 6 bases at V and 7 bases at J, with 15 bases between. CDR3 bases: TGTGCCAGCAGCCCAGATCGAGGAACTGGCTACACCTTC. Translating it yields CASSPDRGTGYTF.

This sequence joins TRBV9 and TRBJ1-1, with 8 bases matching TRBD1. Looked up from germline, CDR1 is SGDLS and CDR2 is YYNGEE. Trimming removed 4 bases from V and 6 bases from J; junction bases left unmatched: 23. The CDR3 is made up of 19 amino acids. Here the CDR3 reads CASSSSLSGGWNRVAEAFF. DNA of the CDR3: TGTGCCAGCAGCTCATCACTTTCAGGGGGCTGGAACCGGGTGGCTGAAGCTTTCTTT.

This clone appeared once. The chain employs TRBV4-1 and TRBJ2-7; the match to TRBD2 covers 13 bases. The germline V gene encodes CDR1 MGHRA and CDR2 YSYEKL. The CDR3 is 15 residues long. The V segment lost 3 bases and the J segment 3 bases; nucleotides outside the gene matches: 2. The DNA for the CDR3 is TGCGCCAGCAGCCAGCGACTAGCGGGAGGCTACGAGCAGTACTTC. This codes for CASSQRLAGGYEQYF.

This clone was detected a few times. The chain recombines TRBV9 with TRBJ1-2; 9 bases are shared with TRBD1. CDR1 is SGDLS, CDR2 YYNGEE, per germline. The J segment lost 8 bases and the V segment lost 3 bases, leaving 5 bases of the junction unmatched. The CDR3 totals 13 residues. Here the CDR3 DNA reads TGTGCCAGCAGCGGGGGGACAGGGAACGGCTACACCTTC. This sequence encodes CASSGGTGNGYTF.

This clone was detected a few times. The chain has TRBV2 and TRBJ2-7, with TRBD2 identical over 12 bases. This CDR3 contains 13 residues. The V segment lost 9 bases and the J segment 3 bases; nucleotides outside the gene matches: 3. Germline CDR1 reads SNHLY; CDR2 reads FYNNEI. In DNA, the CDR3 is TGTGCCAGTTCGACTAGCGGGGGCTACGAGCAGTACTTC. This translates into CASSTSGGYEQYF.

This clone was detected once. The rearrangement joins TRBV28 to TRBJ1-5, with 10 positions matching TRBD1. The germline V gene encodes CDR1 MDHEN and CDR2 SYDVKM. The CDR3 covers 17 residues. With V trimmed by 5 bases and J by 1 base, 8 bases remained unmatched. The CDR3 DNA reads as TGTGCCAGCAGTCAGTTGACAGGGGGCGAAAGCAATCAGCCCCAGCATTTT. Translating it yields CASSQLTGGESNQPQHF.

The genes are TRBV6-6 and TRBJ1-6; a possible D gene is TRBD1 (6 bases). V was cut by 4 bases and J by 5 bases, with 9 bases left in between. Per germline, CDR1 MNHNY and CDR2 SVGAGI (reference sequence). The CDR3 totals 14 residues. CDR3: CASSSRQDNSPLHF. CDR3 nucleotides: TGTGCCAGCAGTTCACGACAGGATAATTCACCCCTCCACTTT.

The CDR3 reads CASRVDSRSNQPQHF. CDR3 coding DNA: TGTGCCAGCAGGGTCGACAGTCGGAGCAATCAGCCCCAGCATTTT. The V call is TRBV2, the J call TRBJ1-5; a weak D match, TRBD1 (5 bases). In germline, CDR1 is SNHLY, CDR2 FYNNEI. The CDR3 extends over 15 amino acids. Trimming stripped 6 bases from V and 1 base from J, with 13 bases between.

This sequence joins TRBV7-2 and TRBJ1-1; D not resolved. V shed 3 bases and J shed 1 base, with 6 bases lying between them. Germline V CDR1 and CDR2: SGHTA, FQGNSA. CDR3 length: 13 residues. The CDR3 is CASSFNRNTEAFF. CDR3 bases: TGTGCCAGCAGCTTTAATCGGAACACTGAAGCTTTCTTT. The whole variable domain, filled in from reference TRBV7-2 and TRBJ1-1, reads GAGVSQSPSNKVTEKGKDVELRCDPISGHTALYWYRQSLGQGLEFLIYFQGNSAPDKSGLPSDRFSAERTGGSVSTLTIQRTQQEDSAVYLCASSFNRNTEAFFGQGTRLTVV.

This sequence joins TRBV30 and TRBJ2-7, with 8 bases matching TRBD1. The CDR3 is 14 residues long. Germline assignment: CDR1 GTSNPN and CDR2 SVGIG (reference sequence). Unmatched junction bases numbered 6, after V lost 4 bases and J lost 1 base. CDR3 DNA sequence: TGTGCCTGGAACCGTGGACAGGGATCCTACGAGCAGTACTTC. Amino acids: CAWNRGQGSYEQYF. The full variable domain, with the rest looked up from reference TRBV30 and TRBJ2-7, is SQTIHQWPATLVQPVGSPLSLECTVEGTSNPNLYWYRQAAGRGLQLLFYSVGIGQISSEVPQNLSASRPQDRQFILSSKKLLLSDSGFYLCAWNRGQGSYEQYFGPGTRLTVT.

The V gene is TRBV7-2, the J gene TRBJ2-3; a weak D match, TRBD1 (6 bases). Germline CDR1 and CDR2: SGHTA and FQGNSA. Deletions cut 2 bases from V and 4 bases from J, with 10 bases between. The CDR3 is 14 amino acids. CDR3 in amino acids: CASSLQGGADTQYF. CDR3 DNA: TGTGCCAGCAGCTTACAAGGGGGAGCAGATACGCAGTATTTT.

CDR3 sequence reads: CASSPQGVSYEQYF. CDR3 DNA: TGTGCCAGCTCACCACAGGGAGTGTCCTACGAGCAGTACTTC. The rearrangement links TRBV18 to TRBJ2-7; D may be TRBD2 (5 bases). V was cut by 1 base and J by 1 base, with 8 bases left in between. This CDR3 contains 14 residues. Germline CDR1 and CDR2: KGHSH and LQKENI.

This sequence joins TRBV27 and TRBJ2-1, with D maybe TRBD2 (6 bases). CDR3 size: 14 residues. Germline V lookup: CDR1 MNHEY, CDR2 SMNVEV (reference sequence). Trimming pared 6 bases from V and 5 bases from J, leaving 14 bases between. The CDR3 loop reads CASRRGSGNNEQFF. The DNA for the CDR3 is TGTGCCAGCAGGAGGGGTAGCGGTAACAATGAGCAGTTCTTC.